Shown below are 9 T cell receptor beta chains from a single sample sequenced in a study of CD8 T cells in ankylosing spondylitis. Study observations and caveats: Characteristic of ankylosing spondylitis blood, it appeared, was a TCR beta motif comprising about eight highly homologous variants.

MiXCR, run by TCRdb on the 5' RACE reads, gives a single entry per CDR3 protein. This table has over 200,000 distinct CDR3 sequences, around 16% appearing once. Their recognized antigens are unknown. The sample comprised blood, either unsorted or a sorted T cell fraction (not recorded which). The receptors come from a male donor with ankylosing spondylitis.

This clonotype has more than one count but fewer than ten. The chain links TRBV6-5 to TRBJ1-3, with D tentatively TRBD1 (5 bases). The CDR3 consists of 14 residues. The germline CDR1 and CDR2 sequences are MNHEY and SVGAGI. V lost 2 bases, J lost 2 bases, and 7 bases lay in between. The CDR3: CASSYGGTGNTIYF. The CDR3 coding sequence is TGTGCCAGCAGTTACGGGGGGACTGGAAACACCATATATTTT.

This clonotype occurred a few times. J is TRBJ2-7 and V is TRBV28, with 7 positions matching TRBD2. V shed 3 bases, J shed 3 bases, and the junction held 2 bases outside the gene matches. In germline, CDR1 is MDHEN, CDR2 SYDVKM. The CDR3 is 13 residues long. The CDR3 DNA reads as TGTGCCAGCAGTTTCGCTAGCGGCTACGAGCAGTACTTC. It encodes CASSFASGYEQYF.

This clonotype turned up a few times. The V and J genes are TRBV7-9 and TRBJ2-1; the D gene is possibly TRBD2 (6 bases). V shed 5 bases and J shed 9 bases, with 8 bases lying between them. The CDR3 has 11 amino acids. Per the germline V gene, CDR1 is SEHNR and CDR2 is FQNEAQ (reference sequence). The CDR3 spells CASSTSIEQFF. The CDR3 DNA is TGTGCCAGCAGCACTAGCATTGAGCAGTTCTTC.

This clonotype turned up a few times. The gene calls are TRBV6-5 and TRBJ1-6; unclear D gene. Germline CDR1 MNHEY, CDR2 SVGAGI. V dropped 2 bases and J dropped 5 bases, with 10 bases sitting between them. CDR3 length: 15 amino acids. The CDR3 loop reads CASSYGATNNSPLHF. The CDR3 DNA reads TGTGCCAGCAGTTACGGTGCGACTAATAATTCACCCCTCCACTTT.

The chain uses TRBV4-1 and TRBJ2-1; D ambiguous. From germline, CDR1 is MGHRA and CDR2 YSYEKL. The V and J ends lost 0 bases and 0 bases respectively, with 24 bases between them. This CDR3 is built from 21 residues. CDR3 DNA sequence: TGCGCCAGCAGCCAAGATCTAGGCCCTACTGGCGGTGAGAGCTCCTACAATGAGCAGTTCTTC. As protein: CASSQDLGPTGGESSYNEQFF.

This clonotype was seen more than once but under ten times. V usage is TRBV24-1 and J usage is TRBJ2-7, with D possibly TRBD1 on 6 matching bases. The CDR3 totals 15 residues. Trimming shortened V by 4 bases and J by 5 bases, and 17 bases separated the two germline ends. Germline V lookup: CDR1 KGHDR, CDR2 SFDVKD. In nucleotides, the CDR3 is TGTGCCACCAGTGACCCCCGGGACAAGAAGGACGAGCAGTACTTC. It specifies CATSDPRDKKDEQYF.

Here the CDR3 reads CASSWGATTYEQYF. CDR3 nucleotide sequence: TGTGCCAGCAGTTGGGGGGCAACTACCTACGAGCAGTACTTC. The V call is TRBV27, the J call TRBJ2-7, with D possibly called TRBD1 or TRBD2 (6 bases each). V was shortened by 4 bases and J by 2 bases, with 12 bases between the two germline ends. Germline values: CDR1 MNHEY, CDR2 SMNVEV (reference sequence). The CDR3 extends over 14 amino acids.

This clonotype has a handful of counts. The V and J genes are TRBV5-1 and TRBJ2-5, with 9 bases that match TRBD1. The length of the CDR3 is 15 residues. From germline, CDR1 is SGHRS and CDR2 YFSETQ. Trimming removed 4 bases from V and 5 bases from J; junction bases left unmatched: 9. The CDR3 DNA is TGCGCCAGCAGCCAGTACCCGACAGGGGGGGAGACCCAGTACTTC. This sequence encodes CASSQYPTGGETQYF. Full variable domain (rest looked up from reference TRBV5-1 and TRBJ2-5): KAGVTQTPRYLIKTRGQQVTLSCSPISGHRSVSWYQQTPGQGLQFLFEYFSETQRNKGNFPGRFSGRQFSNSRSEMNVSTLELGDSALYLCASSQYPTGGETQYFGPGTRLLVL.

In its sample, this clonotype was seen a few times. This chain connects TRBV3-1 to TRBJ2-1, with 8 bases matching TRBD2. Trimming took 1 base from V and 6 from J; bases not matched to a gene: 11. This CDR3 comprises 17 residues. CDR1 and CDR2 (germline): LGHDT, YNNKEL (reference sequence). DNA for the CDR3: TGTGCCAGCAGCCAAGGGCCCAATAGCGGGGCTCGCAATGAGCAGTTCTTC. It is translated as CASSQGPNSGARNEQFF.